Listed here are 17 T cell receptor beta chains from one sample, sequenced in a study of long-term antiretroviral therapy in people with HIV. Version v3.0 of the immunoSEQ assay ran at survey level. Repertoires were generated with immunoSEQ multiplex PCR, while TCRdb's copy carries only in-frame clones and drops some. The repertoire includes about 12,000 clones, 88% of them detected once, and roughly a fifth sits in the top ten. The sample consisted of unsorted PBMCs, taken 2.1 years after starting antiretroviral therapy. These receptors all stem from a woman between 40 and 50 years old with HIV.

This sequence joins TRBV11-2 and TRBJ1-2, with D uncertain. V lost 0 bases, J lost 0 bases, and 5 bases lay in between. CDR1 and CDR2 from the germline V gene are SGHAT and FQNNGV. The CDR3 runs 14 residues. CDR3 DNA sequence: TGTGCCAGCAGCTTAGAGAGATCTAACTATGGCTACACCTTC. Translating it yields CASSLERSNYGYTF.

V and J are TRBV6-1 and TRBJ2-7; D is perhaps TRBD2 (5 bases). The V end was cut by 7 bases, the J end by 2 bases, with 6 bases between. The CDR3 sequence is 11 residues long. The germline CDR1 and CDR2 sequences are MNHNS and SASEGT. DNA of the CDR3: TGTGCCAGCACCGGGGCCTACGAGCAGTACTTC. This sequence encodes CASTGAYEQYF.

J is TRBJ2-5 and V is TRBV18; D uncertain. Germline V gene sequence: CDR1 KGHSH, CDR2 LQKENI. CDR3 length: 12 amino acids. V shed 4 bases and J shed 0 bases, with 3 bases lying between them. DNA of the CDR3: TGTGCCAGCTCACTGTACCAAGAGACCCAGTACTTC. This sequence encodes CASSLYQETQYF.

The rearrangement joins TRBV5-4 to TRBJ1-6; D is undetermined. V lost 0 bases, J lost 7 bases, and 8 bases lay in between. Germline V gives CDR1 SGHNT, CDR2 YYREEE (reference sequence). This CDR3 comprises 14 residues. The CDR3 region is CASSLVASNSPLHF. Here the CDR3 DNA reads TGTGCCAGCAGCTTGGTGGCCAGCAATTCACCCCTCCACTTT.

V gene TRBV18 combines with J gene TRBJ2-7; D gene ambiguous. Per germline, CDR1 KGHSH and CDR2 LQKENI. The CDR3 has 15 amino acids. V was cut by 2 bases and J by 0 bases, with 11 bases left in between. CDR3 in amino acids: CASSPVWLISYEQYF. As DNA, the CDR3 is TGTGCCAGCTCACCAGTTTGGCTTATCTCCTACGAGCAGTACTTC.

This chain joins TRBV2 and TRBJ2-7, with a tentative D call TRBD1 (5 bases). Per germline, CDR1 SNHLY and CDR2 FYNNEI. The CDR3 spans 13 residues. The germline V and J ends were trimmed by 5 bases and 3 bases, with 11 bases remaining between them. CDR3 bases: TGTGCCAGCAGTATAACAGGAAACTACGAGCAGTACTTC. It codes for CASSITGNYEQYF.

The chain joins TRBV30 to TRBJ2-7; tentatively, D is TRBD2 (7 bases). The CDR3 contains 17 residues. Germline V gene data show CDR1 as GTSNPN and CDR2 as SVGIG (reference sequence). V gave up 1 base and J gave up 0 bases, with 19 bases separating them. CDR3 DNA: TGTGCCTGGAGTGCCTTGGGGAGGGGGTCGGGCTCCTACGAGCAGTACTTC. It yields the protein CAWSALGRGSGSYEQYF. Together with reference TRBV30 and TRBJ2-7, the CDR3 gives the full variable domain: SQTIHQWPATLVQPVGSPLSLECTVEGTSNPNLYWYRQAAGRGLQLLFYSVGIGQISSEVPQNLSASRPQDRQFILSSKKLLLSDSGFYLCAWSALGRGSGSYEQYFGPGTRLTVT.

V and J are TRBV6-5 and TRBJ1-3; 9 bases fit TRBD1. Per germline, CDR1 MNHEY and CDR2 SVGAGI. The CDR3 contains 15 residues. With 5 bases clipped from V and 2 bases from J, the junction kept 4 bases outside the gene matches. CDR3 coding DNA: TGTGCCAGCAGTCTACAGGGGGCGCCTGGAAACACCATATATTTT. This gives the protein CASSLQGAPGNTIYF.

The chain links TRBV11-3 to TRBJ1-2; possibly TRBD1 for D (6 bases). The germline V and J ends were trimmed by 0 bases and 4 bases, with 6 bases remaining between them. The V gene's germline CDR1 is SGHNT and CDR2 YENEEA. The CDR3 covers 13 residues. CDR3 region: CASSLDRGYGYTF. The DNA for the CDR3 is TGTGCCAGCAGCTTAGACAGGGGCTATGGCTACACCTTC.

Written as DNA, the CDR3 is TGCGCCAGCACCCCGACCTTGACAGCGGGGGGCTTCAGCTCCTACAATGAGCAGTTCTTC. Protein product: CASTPTLTAGGFSSYNEQFF. This chain links TRBV5-1 with TRBJ2-1; the match to TRBD2 covers 9 bases. V trimming: 6 bases; J trimming: 0 bases; junction bases outside the gene matches: 19. CDR1 is SGHRS and CDR2 is YFSETQ in the germline V gene. The CDR3 runs 20 residues.

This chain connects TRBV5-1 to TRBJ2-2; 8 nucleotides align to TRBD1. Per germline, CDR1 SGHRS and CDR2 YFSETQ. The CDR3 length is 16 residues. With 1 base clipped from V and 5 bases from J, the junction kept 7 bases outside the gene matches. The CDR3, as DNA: TGCGCCAGCAGCTTGAATGGCCAGGGGGCAACCGGGGAGCTGTTTTTT. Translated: CASSLNGQGATGELFF.

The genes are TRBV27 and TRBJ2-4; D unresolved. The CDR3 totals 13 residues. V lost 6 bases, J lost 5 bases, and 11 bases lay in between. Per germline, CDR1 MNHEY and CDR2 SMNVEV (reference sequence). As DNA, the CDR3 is TGTGCCAGCAGCTCCCAGGCGGAAAACATTCAGTACTTC. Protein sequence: CASSSQAENIQYF.

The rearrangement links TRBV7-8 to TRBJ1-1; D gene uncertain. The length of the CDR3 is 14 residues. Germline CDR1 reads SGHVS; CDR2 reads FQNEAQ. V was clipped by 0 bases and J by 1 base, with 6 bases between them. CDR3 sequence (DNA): TGTGCCAGCAGCTTAGCCTTCGGGAACACTGAAGCTTTCTTT. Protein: CASSLAFGNTEAFF.

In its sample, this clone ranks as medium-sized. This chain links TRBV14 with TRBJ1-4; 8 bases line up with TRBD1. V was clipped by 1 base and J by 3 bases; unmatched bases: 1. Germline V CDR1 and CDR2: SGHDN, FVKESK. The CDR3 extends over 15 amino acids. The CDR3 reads CASSQGGQANEKLFF. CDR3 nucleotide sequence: TGTGCCAGCAGCCAAGGGGGACAGGCTAATGAAAAACTGTTTTTT.

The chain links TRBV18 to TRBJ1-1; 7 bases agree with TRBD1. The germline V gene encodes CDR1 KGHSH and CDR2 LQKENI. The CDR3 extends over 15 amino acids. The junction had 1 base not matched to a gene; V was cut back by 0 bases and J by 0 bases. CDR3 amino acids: CASSPPGQLNTEAFF. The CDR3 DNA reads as TGTGCCAGCTCACCACCGGGACAGTTGAACACTGAAGCTTTCTTT.

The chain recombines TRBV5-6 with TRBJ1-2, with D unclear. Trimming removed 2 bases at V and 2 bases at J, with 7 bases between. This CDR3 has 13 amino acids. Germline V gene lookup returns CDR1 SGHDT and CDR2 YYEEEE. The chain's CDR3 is CASSFLGNYGYTF. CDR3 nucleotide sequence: TGTGCCAGCAGCTTTCTTGGGAACTATGGCTACACCTTC. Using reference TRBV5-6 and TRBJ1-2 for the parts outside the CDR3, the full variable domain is DAGVTQSPTHLIKTRGQQVTLRCSPKSGHDTVSWYQQALGQGPQFIFQYYEEEERQRGNFPDRFSGHQFPNYSSELNVNALLLGDSALYLCASSFLGNYGYTFGSGTRLTVV.

The CDR3 coding sequence is TGTGCCAGTAGCGGACGGGACAGGGGGCACACTGAAGCTTTCTTT. Protein sequence: CASSGRDRGHTEAFF. The chain is built from TRBV19 and TRBJ1-1, with 12 positions matching TRBD1. Per the germline V gene, CDR1 is LNHDA and CDR2 is SQIVND (reference sequence). J lost 3 bases, V lost 6 bases, and 5 bases had no gene match. CDR3 length: 15 residues.